A selection of T cell receptor beta chains follows, all from one sample in a study of PD-L1 blockade in urothelial cancer. Measured with immunoSEQ multiplex PCR; TCRdb has only the in-frame clones, and not every one. The sample carries around 70,000 clones, 80% to 90% recorded once. The material was PBMCs, obtained around atezolizumab (anti-PD-L1) treatment. All receptors derive from a man in his 70s with urothelial cancer. Each CDR3 is given with its conserved first and last residue. The D gene is left open where the match is weak. For some rows the clone size is stated as once, few or many, or as a class when expanded; others skip it.

TRBV15,once,TRBJ1-1,.,CATSRLAGVTTEAFF,TGTGCCACCAGCAGATTGGCAGGGGTGACCACTGAAGCTTTCTTT
TRBV7-3,.,TRBJ1-1,.,CASSLTPGIAEAFF,TGTGCCAGCAGCTTAACCCCAGGGATCGCTGAAGCTTTCTTT
TRBV27,once,TRBJ2-7,TRBD1,CASRQTGGGEQYF,TGTGCCAGCAGGCAGACAGGGGGCGGCGAGCAGTACTTC
TRBV28,.,TRBJ1-1,.,CASSQAHTEAFF,TGTGCCAGCAGCCAGGCTCACACTGAAGCTTTCTTT
TRBV6-5,.,TRBJ1-2,.,CASRRQGGYTF,TGTGCCAGCAGACGCCAGGGTGGCTACACCTTC
TRBV13,.,TRBJ2-3,.,CASSPMFATSTDTQYF,TGTGCCAGCAGCCCAATGTTCGCGACAAGCACAGATACGCAGTATTTT
TRBV18,.,TRBJ2-1,TRBD2,CASSATSGPYNEQFF,TGTGCCAGCTCAGCGACTAGCGGGCCTTACAATGAGCAGTTCTTC
TRBV9,.,TRBJ2-4,TRBD1,CASSVGQGMSIQYF,TGTGCCAGCAGCGTAGGACAGGGGATGTCCATTCAGTACTTC
TRBV27,.,TRBJ1-2,.,CASSLGGGGNGYTF,TGTGCCAGCAGTTTAGGGGGGGGTGGAAATGGCTACACCTTC
TRBV6-6,.,TRBJ2-7,.,CASRIRESYEQYF,TGTGCCAGCAGGATTCGGGAATCCTACGAGCAGTACTTC
TRBV5-1,.,TRBJ1-2,TRBD1,CASSTGQGQYGYTF,TGCGCCAGCAGCACCGGACAGGGCCAGTATGGCTACACCTTC
TRBV27,.,TRBJ2-7,TRBD1,CASSLSRDRHEQYF,TGTGCCAGCAGTTTAAGCCGGGACAGGCATGAGCAGTACTTC
TRBV5-5,.,TRBJ2-1,TRBD2,CASSLPTSGSGDEQFF,TGTGCCAGCAGCCTACCCACTAGCGGGAGTGGGGATGAGCAGTTCTTC
TRBV29-1,.,TRBJ2-7,TRBD2,CSVDGLADEQYF,TGCAGCGTTGATGGACTAGCGGACGAGCAGTACTTC
TRBV28,.,TRBJ2-1,TRBD1,CASSARQGYNEQFF,TGTGCCAGCAGCGCGAGACAGGGTTACAATGAGCAGTTCTTC
TRBV5-8,.,TRBJ1-5,.,CASSFRGRGNQPQHF,TGTGCCAGCAGCTTTAGGGGTAGAGGCAATCAGCCCCAGCATTTT
TRBV30,.,TRBJ2-2,.,CAWSVLSNTGELFF,TGTGCCTGGAGTGTACTCTCTAACACCGGGGAGCTGTTTTTT
TRBV10-3,once,TRBJ1-5,TRBD1,CAISMDRRNQPQHF,TGTGCCATCAGCATGGACAGGCGCAATCAGCCCCAGCATTTT
TRBV7-9,.,TRBJ2-5,.,CASSLVGTSTTQYF,TGTGCCAGCAGCTTAGTGGGGACTTCAACCACCCAGTACTTC
TRBV2,few,TRBJ1-2,.,CASSAGIYGYTF,TGTGCCAGCAGTGCAGGGATCTATGGCTACACCTTC
TRBV7-3,.,TRBJ1-1,.,CASSSHGAVNTEAFF,TGTGCCAGCAGCTCACATGGGGCAGTGAACACTGAAGCTTTCTTT
TRBV27,.,TRBJ2-4,.,CASSSPLAKNIQYF,TGTGCCAGCAGTTCTCCCCTAGCCAAAAACATTCAGTACTTC
TRBV19,few,TRBJ2-7,TRBD2,CASSMSGRNEQYF,TGTGCCAGTAGTATGAGCGGGAGGAACGAGCAGTACTTC
TRBV5-6,.,TRBJ2-7,.,CASSLGLGEQYF,TGTGCCAGCAGCTTGGGTCTAGGCGAGCAGTACTTC
TRBV27,.,TRBJ2-7,TRBD2,CASLKTAGTPYEQYF,TGTGCCAGTTTAAAGACAGCGGGGACGCCCTACGAGCAGTACTTC
TRBV9,.,TRBJ2-1,TRBD1,CASSPPRDSYNEQFF,TGTGCCAGCAGCCCCCCCCGGGACAGCTACAATGAGCAGTTCTTC
TRBV9,.,TRBJ2-1,TRBD2,CASSVVGLAGRDEQFF,TGTGCCAGCAGCGTAGTGGGACTAGCGGGTCGAGATGAGCAGTTCTTC
TRBV10-3,.,TRBJ2-3,TRBD2,CAIRSSGTSTDTQYF,TGTGCCATCAGATCTAGCGGGACTAGCACAGATACGCAGTATTTT
TRBV7-8,.,TRBJ2-7,TRBD2,CASSLIWTSGSRRTYEQYF,TGTGCCAGCAGCTTGATTTGGACTAGCGGGAGTCGGAGGACCTACGAGCAGTACTTC
TRBV28,once,TRBJ2-3,TRBD2,CASSLTAGTSGPSTDTQYF,TGTGCCAGCAGTTTAACCGCCGGGACTAGCGGGCCTAGCACAGATACGCAGTATTTT
TRBV18,.,TRBJ1-5,.,CASSPDSGQPQHF,TGTGCCAGCTCGCCCGACTCCGGGCAGCCCCAGCATTTT
TRBV19,.,TRBJ2-5,.,CASSPSGQETQYF,TGTGCCAGTAGTCCTTCAGGCCAAGAGACCCAGTACTTC
TRBV13,.,TRBJ2-5,.,CASSRLTGQETQYF,TGTGCCAGCAGCCGCCTGACGGGGCAAGAGACCCAGTACTTC
TRBV25-1,.,TRBJ1-2,.,CASKGQGYGYTF,TGTGCCAGCAAGGGGCAGGGCTATGGCTACACCTTC
TRBV10-2,.,TRBJ1-5,.,CASSELQASNQPQHF,TGCGCCAGCAGTGAGCTCCAGGCTAGCAATCAGCCCCAGCATTTT
TRBV27,.,TRBJ1-1,.,CASSFRGGTEAFF,TGTGCCAGCAGTTTTAGGGGTGGAACTGAAGCTTTCTTT
TRBV2,few,TRBJ2-7,TRBD1,CASRGTGKYEQYF,TGTGCCAGCAGAGGGACAGGAAAGTACGAGCAGTACTTC
TRBV10-3,once,TRBJ2-1,.,CAIRGTQQSEQFF,TGTGCCATCAGAGGGACTCAACAGAGTGAGCAGTTCTTC
TRBV28,.,TRBJ2-7,.,CASSSLVRAASYEQYF,TGTGCCAGCAGTTCTTTAGTGCGGGCGGCCTCCTACGAGCAGTACTTC
TRBV10-2,.,TRBJ2-7,TRBD2,CASSPGTGGSEQYF,TGCGCCAGCAGTCCCGGGACGGGGGGGAGCGAGCAGTACTTC
TRBV19,once,TRBJ2-1,.,CASSQNGWNEQFF,TGTGCCAGTAGTCAAAACGGTTGGAATGAGCAGTTCTTC
TRBV19,.,TRBJ2-1,.,CASSRGRESYNEQFF,TGTGCCAGTAGCCGGGGGCGGGAGAGTTACAATGAGCAGTTCTTC
TRBV28,.,TRBJ1-5,.,CASRPGQLDQPQHF,TGTGCCAGCAGGCCCGGACAGTTAGATCAGCCCCAGCATTTT
TRBV7-8,.,TRBJ1-5,.,CASSPTDYSNQPQHF,TGTGCCAGCAGCCCTACAGATTATAGCAATCAGCCCCAGCATTTT
TRBV7-9,.,TRBJ2-1,TRBD2,CASSLERGGLARYNEQFF,TGTGCCAGCAGCTTAGAGCGGGGGGGACTAGCGAGGTACAATGAGCAGTTCTTC
TRBV28,.,TRBJ1-1,.,CASSLRWSDEAFF,TGTGCCAGCAGTTTAAGGTGGAGCGATGAAGCTTTCTTT
TRBV11-2,.,TRBJ2-7,TRBD2,CASSLGGLAGGLGRYEQYF,TGTGCCAGCAGCTTAGGGGGTCTGGCGGGAGGGTTGGGTCGGTACGAGCAGTACTTC
TRBV7-3,.,TRBJ2-2,TRBD2,CASSASGRHTGELFF,TGTGCCAGCAGCGCCAGCGGGAGGCACACCGGGGAGCTGTTTTTT
TRBV19,once,TRBJ2-7,TRBD1,CASSPRTGVYEQYF,TGTGCCAGTAGTCCCCGGACAGGGGTCTACGAGCAGTACTTC
TRBV19,.,TRBJ2-7,.,CASSIGNSGGYEQYF,TGTGCCAGTAGTATAGGGAATAGCGGAGGTTACGAGCAGTACTTC
TRBV9,.,TRBJ2-5,TRBD2,CASSVDLSGGLQETQYF,TGTGCCAGCAGCGTAGATTTGAGCGGGGGCCTCCAAGAGACCCAGTACTTC
TRBV5-4,.,TRBJ1-5,.,CASSLDRNQPQHF,TGTGCCAGCAGCTTGGACAGAAATCAGCCCCAGCATTTT
TRBV6-1,.,TRBJ2-3,.,CASSENWGWVSDTQYF,TGTGCCAGCAGTGAGAACTGGGGCTGGGTGTCAGATACGCAGTATTTT
TRBV27,.,TRBJ2-1,TRBD2,CASSLRTSGRFGEQFF,TGTGCCAGCAGTCTTCGGACTAGCGGGAGATTCGGTGAGCAGTTCTTC